This T cell receptor (beta chain) was retrieved from a study of blood T cell repertoires in COVID-19. Background on the study: PBMCs, B-cell-depleted T cells, or T cells provided the cDNA or gDNA that made up the material.

Authors' data handling: It was from reference gene primer amplification that nucleated cell counts were estimated. Clones were sequenced by immunoSEQ multiplex PCR, and TCRdb holds only the in-frame ones, with some missing. V, J and clone size reflect that table, while D and trimming were determined from the DNA. Here the sample spans some 19,000 clones, over 75% being singletons. In germline, CDR1 is MGHDK, CDR2 SYGVNS. V lost 1 base and J 2 bases, leaving 10 bases between the germline ends. CDR3 length: 15 residues. Sequenced material: peripheral blood. The chain combines TRBV25-1 with TRBJ2-3; a weak D match, TRBD1 (6 bases). This sequence was found in a human donor in a cohort sampled during active COVID-19. The donor label of this sample is uncertain. The CDR3 here is CASSESDSPTDTQYF. The CDR3 nucleotides are TGTGCCAGCAGTGAATCGGACAGCCCCACAGATACGCAGTATTTT.